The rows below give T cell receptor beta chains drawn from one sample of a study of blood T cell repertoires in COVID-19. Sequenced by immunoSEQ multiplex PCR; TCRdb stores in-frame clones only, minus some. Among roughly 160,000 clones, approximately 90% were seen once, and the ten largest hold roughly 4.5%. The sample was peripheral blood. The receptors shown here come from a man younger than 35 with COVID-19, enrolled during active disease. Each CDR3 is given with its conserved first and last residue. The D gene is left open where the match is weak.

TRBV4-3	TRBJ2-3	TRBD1	CASSHIRGQSTDTQYF
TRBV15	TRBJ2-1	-	CATSRDLEGASEQFF
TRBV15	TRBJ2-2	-	CATSRDRGLGHTGELFF
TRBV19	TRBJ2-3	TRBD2	CASSLIAGGPADTQYF
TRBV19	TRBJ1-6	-	CASMGGFNSPLHF
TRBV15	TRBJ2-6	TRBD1	CATSGYRGSGANVLTF
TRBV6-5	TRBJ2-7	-	CASSRSGVYEQYF
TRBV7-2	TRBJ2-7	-	CASSLESGTYEQYF
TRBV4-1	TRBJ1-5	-	CASSHDLFEENFNQPQHF
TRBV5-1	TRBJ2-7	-	CASSAGQSGEQYF
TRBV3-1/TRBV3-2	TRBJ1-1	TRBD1	CASSQADREAFF
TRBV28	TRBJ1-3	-	CASSLGGGTRFLSGNTIYF
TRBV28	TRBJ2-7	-	CASSRGTARLYEQYF
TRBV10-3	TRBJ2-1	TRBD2	CAITGRASYNEQFF
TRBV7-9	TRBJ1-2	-	CASTQEVNYGYTF
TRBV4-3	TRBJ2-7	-	CASSQGRTGAYEQYF
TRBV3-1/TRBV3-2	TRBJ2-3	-	CASSRDREQQDTQYF
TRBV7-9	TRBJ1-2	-	CASSARLAGYTF
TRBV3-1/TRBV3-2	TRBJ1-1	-	CASSRSRGNTEAFF
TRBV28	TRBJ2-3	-	CASTRRGFTDTQYF
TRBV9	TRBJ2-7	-	CASSVYGNAYEQYF
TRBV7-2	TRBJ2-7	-	CASSFAGQSYEQYF
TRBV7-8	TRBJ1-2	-	CASSLATSYGYTF
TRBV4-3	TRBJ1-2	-	CASSQIGSYGYTF
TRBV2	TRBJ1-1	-	CASSEASSGSVDTEAFF
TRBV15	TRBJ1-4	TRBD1	CATSRFLGQGAAMNEKLLF
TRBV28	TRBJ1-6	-	CASRVEQGNSPLHF
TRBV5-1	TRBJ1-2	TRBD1	CASSRRTQGADGYTF
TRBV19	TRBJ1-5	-	CASSKGPSPQHF
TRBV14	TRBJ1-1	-	CASSFPGHLIMNTEAFF
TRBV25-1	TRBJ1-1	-	CASSESGTKAFF
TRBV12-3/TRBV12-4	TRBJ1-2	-	CASAARVGYGYTF
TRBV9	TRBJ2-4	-	CASSVAGDKNIQYF
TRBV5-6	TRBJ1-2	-	CASSLGGGSNTF
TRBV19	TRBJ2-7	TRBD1	CASSRRLQGAFPYEQYF
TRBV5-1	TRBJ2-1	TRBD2	CASSWGLDYNEQFF
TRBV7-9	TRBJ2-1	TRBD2	CASSLRAGDREQFF
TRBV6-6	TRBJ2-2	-	CASSYSGNTGELFF
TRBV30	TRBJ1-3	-	CAWSVPGLAGNTIYF
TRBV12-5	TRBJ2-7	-	CASGSGPDRDTTYEQYF
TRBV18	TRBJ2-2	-	CASQLTGGPTGELFF
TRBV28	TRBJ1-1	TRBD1	CASSLGTGPEAFF
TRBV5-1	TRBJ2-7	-	CASSPVGASYEQYF
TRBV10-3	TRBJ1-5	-	CAIGQNNQPQHF
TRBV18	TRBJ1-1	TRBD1	CASLRTGSVGQMNTEAFF
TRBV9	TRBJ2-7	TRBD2	CASSATGTIYEQYF
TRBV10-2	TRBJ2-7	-	CASSESVPSVAYEQYF
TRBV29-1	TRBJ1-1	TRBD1	CSVGGQGLNTEAFF
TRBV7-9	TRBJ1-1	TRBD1	CASSPKGQNEAFF
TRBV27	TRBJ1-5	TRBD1	CASSLFPLTGSNQPQHF
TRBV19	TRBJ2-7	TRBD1	CASSVGQGRVYEQYF
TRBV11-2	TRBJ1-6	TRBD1	CASSLDRVLLESPLHF